This TCR beta chain originates from a study of blood T cell repertoires in COVID-19. Overall study: Acute-phase and convalescent COVID-19 samples originated in the United States, Italy and Spain. In each case, the material was cDNA or gDNA derived from T cells, B-cell-depleted T cells, or PBMCs.

Assay used: immunoSEQ multiplex PCR; TCRdb lists only in-frame clones, some missing. The repertoire holds approximately 260,000 clones, about 79% seen once, with roughly 10% in the top ten. CDR3 size: 13 residues. CDR1 is SEHNR, CDR2 FQNEAQ, per germline (reference sequence). V was cut by 8 bases and J by 4 bases, with 12 bases left in between. What was sequenced was peripheral blood. The sequence derives from a woman aged 80 or over with acute or convalescent COVID-19. The J gene is TRBJ1-3, the V gene TRBV7-9; maybe TRBD1 (6 bases). CDR3 loop: CASGLGAGNTIYF. For the CDR3, the DNA is TGTGCCAGCGGATTGGGGGCCGGAAACACCATATATTTT.